The TCR beta chain under discussion was sequenced for a study of identical twins. The table lists this clonotype with many counts. MiXCR was run by TCRdb on the 5' RACE reads, yielding one entry per CDR3 protein. The top ten hold approximately 0.29% of the sample, which has approximately 1.8 million distinct CDR3 sequences, around a third seen once. CDR3 size: 13 residues. V was pared by 5 bases and J by 5 bases, with 5 bases of the junction left unmatched. Germline V lookup: CDR1 MGHRA, CDR2 YSYEKL. Sequenced material: cord blood. V gene TRBV4-1 combines with J gene TRBJ2-5; TRBD2 aligns across 7 bases. The clonotype originates from a newborn girl in good health. CDR3 coding DNA: TGCGCCAGCAGCAGAGGACTAGTGGAGACCCAGTACTTC. It specifies CASSRGLVETQYF.